The TCR beta chain under discussion was sequenced for a study of CXCR3-negative and CXCR3-positive naive CD8 T cells. Whole-study context: With about 1.5 +/- 0.3 million reads per library, the TRB reads numbered around 130 million in total.

The libraries of TRB cDNA were constructed through 5' RACE using UMI labels. TCRdb reworked the 5' RACE reads into one entry per CDR3 protein, no DNA. The sample holds 130,000 or so distinct CDR3 sequences. Overall study results and limits: In naive cells, CXCR3-negative and CXCR3-positive subsets had similar TRBV-TRBJ usage; memory cells differed. A higher hydrophobicity marked the TRB CDR3s of CXCR3-positive naive cells versus CXCR3-negative naive cells.

With respect to this clonotype: Its target is unknown.

CDR3 length equals 14 residues. The V gene's germline CDR1 is MDHEN and CDR2 SYDVKM. The chain recombines TRBV28 with TRBJ2-1; TCRdb picks TRBD1, but there is no DNA to check that call. The receptor was isolated from a human donor in good health. Some clones in this sample may be carry-over from other donors' samples. Sequencing input: naive CXCR3- CD8+ T cells from blood. Stated subset: CD45RO-CCR7+CD27+CD95- naive CD8+ T cells lacking CXCR3 (TNR3-). The chain's CDR3 is CASSLPGNYNEQFF.